This is a list of T cell receptor beta chains from one sample in a study of shared clonotypes between healthy human individuals. TCRdb's copy holds only in-frame clones and misses some; the assay was immunoSEQ multiplex PCR. The table has approximately 1,000,000 clones, roughly 77% seen once. Sequencing was performed on memory CD4+ T cells from PBMCs. The receptors come from a man between 18 and 35 years old in good health. Some clones in this sample may be carry-over from other donors' samples. Each CDR3 is given with its conserved first and last residue. D genes are given only for firm matches. Size tells how often a clone was seen (once, few, many) or the class of an expanded clone, and some rows leave it out.

J	V	D	size	CDR3	DNA
TRBJ1-2	TRBV2	NA	few	CARRSGTTNRGYTF	TGTGCCCGACGATCCGGGACAACGAACAGGGGCTACACCTTC
TRBJ2-7	TRBV5-1	TRBD2	few	CASSSILGLAGETYEQYF	TGCGCCAGCAGCTCCATACTGGGACTAGCGGGGGAGACCTACGAGCAGTACTTC
TRBJ2-3	TRBV4-1	NA	NA	CASSLSSSSDTQYF	TGCGCCAGCAGCTTAAGTTCTTCATCCGATACGCAGTATTTT
TRBJ2-7	TRBV11-3	NA	few	CASSPAGNEQYF	TGTGCCAGCAGCCCGGCCGGGAACGAGCAGTACTTC
TRBJ2-7	TRBV7-2	NA	NA	CASSLVYEQYF	TGTGCCAGCAGCTTGGTCTACGAGCAGTACTTC
TRBJ1-1	TRBV7-3	NA	NA	CASSLGHYRARPEAFF	TGTGCCAGCAGCTTAGGACACTACAGGGCACGCCCTGAAGCTTTCTTT
TRBJ2-7	TRBV27	NA	NA	CASSSNRGGVHEQYF	TGTGCCAGCAGTTCCAACAGGGGGGGGGTTCACGAGCAGTACTTC
TRBJ2-1	TRBV5-6	TRBD2	few	CASTPRSGGRAEYNEQFF	TGTGCCAGCACCCCGAGGTCCGGCGGGAGGGCCGAGTACAATGAGCAGTTCTTC
TRBJ2-5	TRBV18	NA	NA	CASSPGSQETQYF	TGTGCCAGCTCACCGGGATCCCAAGAGACCCAGTACTTC
TRBJ2-1	TRBV7-2	TRBD2	NA	CASSFRTSGFNEQFF	TGTGCCAGCAGCTTTCGGACTAGCGGCTTTAATGAGCAGTTCTTC
TRBJ1-1	TRBV6-5	TRBD1	NA	CASRGTGGLDTEAFF	TGTGCCAGCAGGGGGACAGGGGGCTTAGACACTGAAGCTTTCTTT
TRBJ2-5	TRBV7-9	NA	NA	CASSHRDYQETQYF	TGTGCCAGCAGTCACCGGGACTACCAAGAGACCCAGTACTTC
TRBJ2-3	TRBV7-9	NA	many	CASIGPDSIVNPTDTQYF	TGTGCCAGCATCGGACCGGACTCTATAGTTAACCCCACAGATACGCAGTATTTT
TRBJ2-7	TRBV5-1	TRBD2	NA	CASSLAGMSSGSSEQYF	TGCGCCAGCAGCTTGGCTGGGATGTCTAGCGGGAGTTCCGAGCAGTACTTC
TRBJ1-3	TRBV7-2	NA	NA	CASSLDPGPRSGNTIYF	TGTGCCAGCAGCTTAGACCCAGGTCCTCGTTCTGGAAACACCATATATTTT
TRBJ2-3	TRBV9	TRBD1	once	CASSATGTGGEYTQYF	TGTGCCAGCAGCGCAACCGGGACAGGGGGCGAATATACGCAGTATTTT
TRBJ2-3	TRBV5-4	NA	NA	CASSMAEGLVELGTQYF	TGTGCCAGCAGCATGGCGGAAGGGCTTGTAGAACTGGGTACGCAGTATTTT
TRBJ1-3	TRBV5-1	NA	NA	CASKDPGDSGNTIYF	TGCGCCAGTAAGGACCCGGGGGACTCTGGAAACACCATATATTTT
TRBJ2-1	TRBV27	NA	NA	CASRPTGHSSYNEQFF	TGTGCCAGCAGGCCGACGGGACACAGCTCCTACAATGAGCAGTTCTTC
TRBJ2-5	TRBV18	NA	NA	CASSMVSQETQYF	TGTGCCAGCTCAATGGTCAGCCAAGAGACCCAGTACTTC
TRBJ2-2	TRBV18	NA	once	CASSPQGHGELFF	TGTGCCAGCTCACCACAGGGTCACGGGGAGCTGTTTTTT
TRBJ2-6	TRBV27	NA	NA	CASSLSRGGANVLTF	TGTGCCAGCAGTTTATCCCGGGGTGGGGCCAACGTCCTGACTTTC
TRBJ2-5	TRBV6-4	TRBD2	many	CASTGTSEPQETQYF	TGTGCCAGCACCGGGACTAGCGAACCCCAAGAGACCCAGTACTTC
TRBJ1-1	TRBV28	TRBD1	once	CASSGRDRVLNTEAFF	TGTGCCAGCAGTGGCCGGGACAGGGTCTTGAACACTGAAGCTTTCTTT
TRBJ2-7	TRBV5-1	NA	NA	CASSWGDSRSYEQYF	TGCGCCAGCAGCTGGGGGGACAGTAGATCCTACGAGCAGTACTTC
TRBJ2-5	TRBV6-6	TRBD2	NA	CASSYGGSKETQYF	TGTGCCAGCAGTTACGGCGGGAGTAAAGAGACCCAGTACTTC
TRBJ1-4	TRBV18	TRBD1	NA	CASSPTGAMNEKLFF	TGTGCCAGCTCACCCACAGGGGCCATGAATGAAAAACTGTTTTTT
TRBJ2-7	TRBV7-4	TRBD2	NA	CASSPNRGGDEQYF	TGTGCCAGCAGCCCAAACCGGGGGGGTGACGAGCAGTACTTC
TRBJ1-2	TRBV11-2	NA	NA	CASSLTGVDGYTF	TGTGCCAGCAGCTTGACTGGGGTTGATGGCTACACCTTC